These 30 T cell receptor beta chains originate from one sample sequenced in a study of OX40 agonist ivuxolimab in advanced cancers. Sequencing used immunoSEQ multiplex PCR; TCRdb keeps in-frame clones, though not all of them. The sample includes around 140,000 clones, 75% to 95% seen only once; the top ten take 0.85% to 1.4%. The source was CD4+ or CD8+ T cells sorted from blood, collected in a trial of the OX40 agonist ivuxolimab. The receptors here all came from an adult with an advanced solid tumor such as melanoma, head and neck, liver or kidney cancer.

The chain recombines TRBV28 with TRBJ1-4, with D perhaps TRBD1 (5 bases). The V gene's germline CDR1 is MDHEN and CDR2 SYDVKM. This CDR3 is 15 amino acids long. Between the trimmed V and J ends, which lost 4 bases and 2 bases, there was a span of 11 bases. CDR3 sequence reads: CASSSPGFTNEKLFF. CDR3 bases: TGTGCCAGCAGTTCGCCAGGGTTTACTAATGAAAAACTGTTTTTT.

The V and J genes are TRBV6-6 and TRBJ2-7; a possible D gene is TRBD1 (5 bases). Germline assignment: CDR1 MNHNY and CDR2 SVGAGI (reference sequence). V lost 7 bases and J 3 bases, leaving 13 bases between the germline ends. This CDR3 has 13 amino acids. The CDR3 DNA sequence: TGTGCCAGCACCCGATCGACAGACTACGAGCAGTACTTC. Translating it yields CASTRSTDYEQYF.

The chain carries TRBV5-8 and TRBJ1-2; unclear D gene. The CDR3 runs to 12 residues. In germline, CDR1 is SGHTS, CDR2 YDEGEE. V was pared by 1 base and J by 4 bases, with 5 bases between. CDR3 sequence reads: CASSLSAYGYTF. CDR3 nucleotide sequence: TGTGCCAGCAGCTTGTCCGCCTATGGCTACACCTTC.

The chain combines TRBV4-1 with TRBJ1-5, with 8 bases lining up with TRBD1. Germline lookup yields CDR1 MGHRA and CDR2 YSYEKL. Trimming at V came to 0 bases and at J to 7 bases, leaving 8 bases not matched to a gene. The CDR3 is 16 amino acids. CDR3 in DNA: TGCGCCAGCAGCCAAGATGTGACAGGGGTCGGGCAGCCCCAGCATTTT. It yields the protein CASSQDVTGVGQPQHF.

The genes are TRBV27 and TRBJ2-1, with TRBD2 as a possible D gene (5 bases). The CDR3 sequence is 17 residues long. Deletions cut 5 bases from V and 0 bases from J, with 17 bases between. Germline CDR1 MNHEY, CDR2 SMNVEV (reference sequence). The CDR3 protein is CASSKAGDSSSYNEQFF. CDR3 sequence (DNA): TGTGCCAGCAGTAAGGCGGGCGACTCAAGCTCCTACAATGAGCAGTTCTTC.

The V gene is TRBV4-3, the J gene TRBJ1-1, with D perhaps matching TRBD1 (5 bases). CDR1 is LGHNA and CDR2 is YSLEER in the germline V gene. V lost 0 bases and J 3 bases, leaving 17 bases between the germline ends. The CDR3 runs 17 residues. The CDR3 DNA sequence: TGCGCCAGCAGCCAAGATAGTCAGGGCGTGATGGACACTGAAGCTTTCTTT. This gives the protein CASSQDSQGVMDTEAFF.

This clone was detected many times. The chain links TRBV19 to TRBJ2-2, with TRBD2 matching over 9 bases. CDR1 and CDR2 from the germline V gene are LNHDA and SQIVND (reference sequence). The V and J ends lost 5 bases and 0 bases, in that order; junction bases with no gene match: 1. The CDR3 is made up of 15 amino acids. DNA of the CDR3: TGTGCCAGTAGTGGACTAGCGACGAACACCGGGGAGCTGTTTTTT. Residues: CASSGLATNTGELFF.

This chain links TRBV11-3 with TRBJ1-4; D perhaps matches TRBD1 (5 bases). Germline V gene lookup returns CDR1 SGHNT and CDR2 YENEEA. The ends were cut back, 8 bases at V and 7 bases at J, with 17 bases in the middle. This CDR3 has 14 residues. CDR3 sequence: CASAVGPTTEKLFF. CDR3 in DNA: TGTGCCAGCGCCGTGGGGCCAACGACTGAAAAACTGTTTTTT. The whole variable domain, remainder taken from reference TRBV11-3 and TRBJ1-4, is EAGVVQSPRYKIIEKKQPVAFWCNPISGHNTLYWYLQNLGQGPELLIRYENEEAVDDSQLPKDRFSAERLKGVDSTLKIQPAELGDSAVYLCASAVGPTTEKLFFGSGTQLSVL.

J is TRBJ1-2 and V is TRBV5-1; possible D gene TRBD1, 6 bases. This CDR3 has 11 amino acids. Germline values: CDR1 SGHRS, CDR2 YFSETQ. Deletions cut 4 bases from V and 8 bases from J, with 9 bases between. CDR3 in DNA: TGCGCCAGCAGCGAGGGGGTCGGCTACACCTTC. Amino acids: CASSEGVGYTF.

This CDR3 reads CAWSVGGQGRGEQYF. DNA of the CDR3: TGTGCCTGGAGTGTAGGGGGTCAGGGCCGGGGTGAGCAGTACTTC. The rearrangement joins TRBV30 to TRBJ2-7; D is perhaps TRBD1 (6 bases). Germline V CDR1 and CDR2: GTSNPN, SVGIG (reference sequence). The CDR3 has 15 amino acids. V lost 0 bases to trimming and J lost 7 bases, with 19 bases between them.

This clone was seen only a few times. V gene TRBV28 combines with J gene TRBJ1-2, with TRBD1 matching 10 bases. The CDR3 extends over 13 amino acids. Germline loops: CDR1 MDHEN, CDR2 SYDVKM. J was trimmed by 7 bases and V by 2 bases; bases with no gene match: 1. The CDR3: CASSLRQGAGYTF. CDR3 coding DNA: TGTGCCAGCAGTTTAAGACAGGGGGCTGGCTACACCTTC.

In this sample, this clone turned up once. The chain combines TRBV10-3 with TRBJ2-1, with D tentatively TRBD2 (5 bases). The CDR3 has 16 residues. The germline gives CDR1 ENHRY, CDR2 SYGVKD. The V and J ends lost 4 bases and 5 bases respectively, with 18 bases between them. The CDR3 sequence: CAISAQSTGGNNEQFF. The CDR3 region has the DNA TGTGCCATCAGTGCTCAGTCAACCGGAGGTAACAATGAGCAGTTCTTC.

The chain couples TRBV2 to TRBJ1-5; 9 bases agree with TRBD1. Germline V gene lookup returns CDR1 SNHLY and CDR2 FYNNEI. With 5 bases clipped from V and 0 bases from J, the junction kept 5 bases outside the gene matches. The CDR3 runs to 16 residues. CDR3 coding DNA: TGTGCCAGCAGTTTCGGGACAGGGAGTAGCAATCAGCCCCAGCATTTT. It yields the protein CASSFGTGSSNQPQHF.

The chain uses TRBV10-3 and TRBJ2-5; 10 bases are a match to TRBD2. Germline CDR1 reads ENHRY; CDR2 reads SYGVKD. The CDR3 is 14 residues long. V was clipped by 4 bases and J by 1 base; unmatched bases: 0. CDR3 DNA sequence: TGTGCCATCAGTGGGACTAGCGGCCAAGAGACCCAGTACTTC. Its translation: CAISGTSGQETQYF.

The chain uses TRBV18 and TRBJ2-2; 9 bases are a match to TRBD2. V lost 3 bases and J lost 5; bases outside the gene matches: 7. Germline loops: CDR1 KGHSH, CDR2 LQKENI. The CDR3 extends over 16 amino acids. For the CDR3, the DNA is TGTGCCAGCTCACCCCTTCGAGCGGGAGGTACCGGGGAGCTGTTTTTT. Its protein is CASSPLRAGGTGELFF. The full variable domain, in which reference TRBV18 and TRBJ2-2 provide the parts outside the CDR3, is NAGVMQNPRHLVRRRGQEARLRCSPMKGHSHVYWYRQLPEEGLKFMVYLQKENIIDESGMPKERFSAEFPKEGPSILRIQQVVRGDSAAYFCASSPLRAGGTGELFFGEGSRLTVL.

The chain links TRBV11-2 to TRBJ2-1; 8 nucleotides line up with TRBD1. Trimming at V came to 5 bases and at J to 7 bases, leaving 7 bases not matched to a gene. Germline V gene sequence: CDR1 SGHAT, CDR2 FQNNGV. The CDR3 has 14 amino acids. CDR3 amino acids: CASSPAGGMNEQFF. The CDR3 DNA sequence: TGTGCCAGCAGCCCGGCAGGGGGCATGAATGAGCAGTTCTTC.

The chain employs TRBV5-1 and TRBJ2-5; possibly TRBD2 for D (7 bases). The CDR3 is 16 amino acids. Germline V gene data show CDR1 as SGHRS and CDR2 as YFSETQ. Trimming removed 0 bases from V and 2 bases from J, with 14 bases in between. CDR3 region: CASSLGAGAGQETQYF. The CDR3 DNA is TGCGCCAGCAGCTTGGGGGCGGGGGCTGGGCAAGAGACCCAGTACTTC.

V gene TRBV2 combines with J gene TRBJ1-5, with 9 bases lining up with TRBD1. CDR3 length: 15 amino acids. V dropped 5 bases and J dropped 7; count of bases not matched to a gene: 9. Germline V CDR1 and CDR2: SNHLY, FYNNEI. This CDR3 reads CASSQPDTGGQPQHF. The DNA of the CDR3 is TGTGCCAGCAGTCAACCTGATACAGGGGGCCAGCCCCAGCATTTT.

The rearrangement uses TRBV19 and TRBJ1-3; D not resolved. V was clipped by 1 base and J by 0 bases, with 4 bases between them. The CDR3 length is 14 residues. Per germline, CDR1 LNHDA and CDR2 SQIVND (reference sequence). CDR3 loop: CASSIGNSGNTIYF. The CDR3 coding sequence is TGTGCCAGTAGTATAGGCAACTCTGGAAACACCATATATTTT.

This clone occurred once. As DNA, the CDR3 is TGTGCCATCAGTCCTGAGAACACTGAAGCTTTCTTT. As protein: CAISPENTEAFF. The chain has TRBV10-3 and TRBJ1-1; D is unclear. Per germline, CDR1 ENHRY and CDR2 SYGVKD. The V and J ends lost 5 bases and 1 base respectively, with 5 bases between them. CDR3 length equals 12 residues.

To note about this clone: The identical CDR3 is also encoded by other nucleotide sequences in the sample. V and J are TRBV7-2 and TRBJ1-5; D is ambiguous. The CDR3 extends over 13 amino acids. Germline assignment: CDR1 SGHTA and CDR2 FQGNSA. V was pared by 5 bases and J by 4 bases, with 9 bases between. Here the CDR3 DNA reads TGTGCCAGCAGCCTACTCCCTAATCAGCCCCAGCATTTT. Translating it yields CASSLLPNQPQHF.

This rearrangement joins TRBV19 to TRBJ2-3, with D unresolved. V lost 6 bases, J lost 2 bases, and 18 bases lay in between. The CDR3 has 16 amino acids. In germline, CDR1 is LNHDA, CDR2 SQIVND (reference sequence). This CDR3 is CASSSHPGRLTDTQYF. The CDR3 nucleotides read TGTGCCAGTAGCAGCCACCCCGGACGCCTCACAGATACGCAGTATTTT.

The chain couples TRBV19 to TRBJ2-7, with 7 bases aligning to TRBD2. The junction had 5 bases not matched to a gene; V was cut back by 3 bases and J by 0 bases. The CDR3 consists of 15 residues. CDR1 LNHDA and CDR2 SQIVND come from the germline V gene (reference sequence). The DNA for the CDR3 is TGTGCCAGTAGTATTTCGGCTAGCGGCTCCTACGAGCAGTACTTC. Its translation: CASSISASGSYEQYF.

This clone has only one observation. The chain joins TRBV11-2 to TRBJ2-1; a possible D gene is TRBD2 (7 bases). Germline V gene data show CDR1 as SGHAT and CDR2 as FQNNGV. The CDR3 loop spans 15 amino acids. The germline V and J ends were trimmed by 6 bases and 7 bases, with 19 bases remaining between them. The CDR3 protein is CASSQGGAGSNEQFF. CDR3 coding DNA: TGTGCCAGCAGTCAAGGGGGGGCGGGTTCAAATGAGCAGTTCTTC.

This sequence joins TRBV11-3 and TRBJ2-1, with D maybe TRBD2 (6 bases). The CDR3 is 16 residues long. V lost 5 bases, J lost 0 bases, and 14 bases lay in between. Germline CDR1 and CDR2: SGHNT and YENEEA. CDR3 residues: CASSIGAGTSYNEQFF. CDR3 sequence (DNA): TGTGCCAGCAGCATAGGGGCGGGGACCTCCTACAATGAGCAGTTCTTC.

The V gene is TRBV28, the J gene TRBJ2-3; 11 nucleotides align to TRBD2. Losses at the gene ends were 3 bases for V and 2 bases for J; bases not matched to a gene: 7. The CDR3 loop spans 17 amino acids. Germline CDR1 MDHEN, CDR2 SYDVKM. The CDR3, as DNA: TGTGCCAGCAGTTTCAGGACTAGCGGGCGTCACACAGATACGCAGTATTTT. Translation: CASSFRTSGRHTDTQYF. Supplemented by reference TRBV28 and TRBJ2-3, the full variable domain reads DVKVTQSSRYLVKRTGEKVFLECVQDMDHENMFWYRQDPGLGLRLIYFSYDVKMKEKGDIPEGYSVSREKKERFSLILESASTNQTSMYLCASSFRTSGRHTDTQYFGPGTRLTVL.

The chain is built from TRBV6-4 and TRBJ2-3; D may match TRBD1 or TRBD2 (5 bases each). The CDR3 totals 16 residues. Germline CDR1 and CDR2: MRHNA and SNTAGT. Trimming pared 1 base from V and 4 bases from J, leaving 15 bases between. The CDR3 protein is CASSDYGGAVADTQYF. CDR3 bases: TGTGCCAGCAGTGACTATGGGGGAGCAGTGGCAGATACGCAGTATTTT.

The J gene is TRBJ2-3, the V gene TRBV7-3, with 15 bases lining up with TRBD2. The CDR3 runs 17 residues. V was pared by 6 bases and J by 4 bases, with 8 bases of the junction left unmatched. CDR1 SGHTA and CDR2 FQGTGA come from the germline V gene. CDR3 nucleotide sequence: TGTGCCAGCAGTCGGACTAGCGGGAGGGACTTGGCAGATACGCAGTATTTT. Encoded protein: CASSRTSGRDLADTQYF. Full variable domain (remainder filled in from reference TRBV7-3 and TRBJ2-3): GAGVSQTPSNKVTEKGKYVELRCDPISGHTALYWYRQSLGQGPEFLIYFQGTGAADDSGLPNDRFFAVRPEGSVSTLKIQRTERGDSAVYLCASSRTSGRDLADTQYFGPGTRLTVL.

J is TRBJ1-1 and V is TRBV11-1, with D uncertain. V was trimmed by 4 bases and J by 0 bases, leaving 6 bases between them. This CDR3 comprises 13 residues. Germline CDR1 and CDR2: SGHAT and FQDESV (reference sequence). CDR3 residues: CASSSIVNTEAFF. CDR3 coding DNA: TGTGCCAGCAGCTCGATAGTGAACACTGAAGCTTTCTTT.

This clone came up once. The chain links TRBV25-1 to TRBJ1-2, with 10 bases that match TRBD1. CDR1 is MGHDK, CDR2 SYGVNS, per germline. This CDR3 is 15 amino acids long. Trimming removed 3 bases from V and 5 bases from J; junction bases left unmatched: 6. CDR3 region: CASSEGTGVGYGYTF. CDR3 nucleotides: TGTGCCAGCAGTGAGGGGACAGGGGTAGGGTATGGCTACACCTTC.